The T cell receptor beta chain described here comes from a study of blood T cell repertoires in COVID-19. Overall study: T cells, B-cell-depleted T cells, or PBMCs provided the cDNA or gDNA that served as material.

In the authors' methods: Nucleated cell number was recorded as an estimate derived from reference gene primer amplification. Sequenced by immunoSEQ multiplex PCR; TCRdb stores in-frame clones only, minus some. That table furnishes V, J and clone size, whereas the DNA furnished D and trimming. The profile shows fewer than 250,000 clones, about 85% of them singletons. The V and J ends lost 2 bases and 6 bases, in that order; junction bases with no gene match: 7. CDR3 length equals 15 residues. Germline CDR1 and CDR2: SEHNR and FQNEAQ (reference sequence). Material for sequencing was peripheral blood. This receptor was identified in a man aged 25 to 45 with acute or convalescent COVID-19. The chain is built from TRBV7-9 and TRBJ2-3; 8 nucleotides line up with TRBD2. In DNA form, the CDR3 reads TGTGCCAGCAGCTTAATCAGCGGGAGAAAGGATACGCAGTATTTT. Its translation is CASSLISGRKDTQYF. The full variable domain, with the rest looked up from reference TRBV7-9 and TRBJ2-3, is DTGVSQNPRHKITKRGQNVTFRCDPISEHNRLYWYRQTLGQGPEFLTYFQNEAQLEKSRLLSDRFSAERPKGSFSTLEIQRTEQGDSAMYLCASSLISGRKDTQYFGPGTRLTVL.